What follows are 32 T cell receptor beta chains derived from one specimen sequenced in a study of cytomegalovirus exposure and HLA in healthy donors. The PCR had 60 Vbeta and 13 Jbeta primers. The table came from immunoSEQ multiplex PCR; TCRdb's copy has only in-frame clones and leaves some out. The profile shows some 130,000 clones, roughly 82% of them singletons. The sequenced material came from PBMCs. These receptors were collected from a male donor in good health and CMV-seropositive.

CDR3 in amino acids: CASSSSVGAADTQYF. CDR3 sequence (DNA): TGTGCCAGCTCATCCTCAGTGGGAGCCGCAGATACGCAGTATTTT. The chain uses TRBV18 and TRBJ2-3, with D possibly TRBD2 on 5 matching bases. The CDR3 spans 15 residues. V lost 5 bases, J lost 4 bases, and 16 bases lay in between. Germline V gene lookup returns CDR1 KGHSH and CDR2 LQKENI.

V gene TRBV29-1 combines with J gene TRBJ1-2, with 8 positions matching TRBD1. This CDR3 has 13 residues. Unmatched junction bases numbered 9, after V lost 2 bases and J lost 10 bases. CDR1 SQVTM and CDR2 ANQGSEA come from the germline V gene. CDR3 nucleotides: TGCAGCGTTGAACAACAGGACAGGGTCCTCTACACCTTC. Protein sequence: CSVEQQDRVLYTF. The full variable domain, with the rest looked up from reference TRBV29-1 and TRBJ1-2, is SAVISQKPSRDICQRGTSLTIQCQVDSQVTMMFWYRQQPGQSLTLIATANQGSEATYESGFVIDKFPISRPNLTFSTLTVSNMSPEDSSIYLCSVEQQDRVLYTFGSGTRLTVV.

V gene TRBV29-1 combines with J gene TRBJ2-1, with D uncertain. Trimming removed 3 bases at V and 7 bases at J, with 10 bases between. In germline, CDR1 is SQVTM, CDR2 ANQGSEA. This CDR3 region has 12 residues. The CDR3 bases are TGCAGCGTTGATCCAGCGAGAAATGAGCAGTTCTTC. It encodes CSVDPARNEQFF.

This chain joins TRBV5-5 and TRBJ2-2; 10 bases agree with TRBD2. CDR3 length equals 15 residues. Germline V lookup: CDR1 SGHKS, CDR2 YYEKEE (reference sequence). The trim removed 6 bases at V and 6 bases at J, leaving 8 bases unmatched. The CDR3 region is CASTGGTSAPGELFF. The CDR3 DNA sequence: TGTGCCAGCACAGGAGGGACTAGCGCACCCGGGGAGCTGTTTTTT. Using reference TRBV5-5 and TRBJ2-2 for the parts outside the CDR3, the full variable domain is DAGVTQSPTHLIKTRGQQVTLRCSPISGHKSVSWYQQVLGQGPQFIFQYYEKEERGRGNFPDRFSARQFPNYSSELNVNALLLGDSALYLCASTGGTSAPGELFFGEGSRLTVL.

The chain carries TRBV14 and TRBJ2-5; the match to TRBD2 covers 7 bases. Trimming at V came to 4 bases and at J to 5 bases, leaving 13 bases not matched to a gene. The CDR3 has 16 residues. From germline, CDR1 is SGHDN and CDR2 FVKESK. CDR3 residues: CASSLQRTLAWETQYF. The CDR3 DNA is TGTGCCAGCAGCCTTCAACGCACACTAGCGTGGGAGACCCAGTACTTC.

V usage is TRBV13 and J usage is TRBJ1-2, with a tentative D call TRBD1 (6 bases). The CDR3 is 15 residues long. Trimming removed 5 bases from V and 4 bases from J, with 17 bases in between. The germline V gene has CDR1 PRHDT and CDR2 FYEKMQ (reference sequence). The DNA of the CDR3 is TGTGCCAGCAGCGTATACAGGGCGTCGGGCTATGGCTACACCTTC. Encoded protein: CASSVYRASGYGYTF.

The chain uses TRBV4-1 and TRBJ1-1; 9 nucleotides line up with TRBD1. There are 15 residues in the CDR3. Germline CDR1 reads MGHRA; CDR2 reads YSYEKL. J was trimmed by 7 bases and V by 0 bases; bases with no gene match: 6. The DNA of the CDR3 is TGCGCCAGCAGCCAAGATGCCGGACAGGGGAGTGAAGCTTTCTTT. This translates into CASSQDAGQGSEAFF.

CDR3 nucleotides: TGTGCCAGCAGGCAAAATGCCGAGATGTTAGCGGGAGCCTGGGAGACCCAGTACTTC. Its protein product is CASRQNAEMLAGAWETQYF. The rearrangement uses TRBV4-2 and TRBJ2-5; 9 positions match TRBD2. With 6 bases clipped from V and 5 bases from J, the junction kept 22 bases outside the gene matches. The germline V gene has CDR1 LGHNA and CDR2 YNFKEQ. The CDR3 runs to 19 residues.

The genes are TRBV9 and TRBJ2-5; 8 bases align to TRBD2. The length of the CDR3 is 16 residues. Germline CDR1 and CDR2: SGDLS and YYNGEE. The J segment lost 4 bases and the V segment lost 3 bases, leaving 11 bases of the junction unmatched. CDR3 nucleotides: TGTGCCAGCAGCGCTGTAGGCGTAGCGGGAAGAGAGACCCAGTACTTC. This translates into CASSAVGVAGRETQYF. Combining the CDR3 with reference TRBV9 and TRBJ2-5 gives the whole variable domain DSGVTQTPKHLITATGQRVTLRCSPRSGDLSVYWYQQSLDQGLQFLIQYYNGEERAKGNILERFSAQQFPDLHSELNLSSLELGDSALYFCASSAVGVAGRETQYFGPGTRLLVL.

The V gene is TRBV13, the J gene TRBJ2-7, with D perhaps TRBD2 (7 bases). With 3 bases removed from V and 6 bases from J, the gap between germline ends came to 15 bases. The CDR3 length is 14 residues. Germline CDR1 PRHDT, CDR2 FYEKMQ (reference sequence). The CDR3 reads CASSLGGGLREQYF. The CDR3 DNA reads as TGTGCCAGCAGCTTGGGAGGGGGGTTGCGCGAGCAGTACTTC.

This clone showed up just a few times. The chain joins TRBV5-1 to TRBJ2-3; 9 bases line up with TRBD2. The V segment lost 5 bases and the J segment 5 bases; nucleotides outside the gene matches: 0. Looked up from germline, CDR1 is SGHRS and CDR2 is YFSETQ. The CDR3 covers 12 residues. CDR3 DNA: TGCGCCAGCAGACTAGCGGGAGATACGCAGTATTTT. Translating gives CASRLAGDTQYF.

The chain joins TRBV5-1 to TRBJ2-1; 12 bases are a match to TRBD2. With V trimmed by 0 bases and J by 4 bases, 2 bases remained unmatched. Germline CDR1 is SGHRS and CDR2 is YFSETQ. The CDR3 totals 16 residues. CDR3 DNA: TGCGCCAGCAGCTTGGTCCTAGCGGGAGGGTACAATGAGCAGTTCTTC. Protein: CASSLVLAGGYNEQFF.

The chain carries TRBV28 and TRBJ1-5; possibly TRBD1 for D (6 bases). V gave up 2 bases and J gave up 1 base, with 6 bases separating them. This CDR3 has 14 amino acids. Germline lookup yields CDR1 MDHEN and CDR2 SYDVKM. The CDR3 spells CASSLRGSNQPQHF. Written as DNA, the CDR3 is TGTGCCAGCAGTTTAAGGGGGAGCAATCAGCCCCAGCATTTT.

This rearrangement joins TRBV10-3 to TRBJ2-1; 7 bases align to TRBD2. CDR1 ENHRY and CDR2 SYGVKD come from the germline V gene. The CDR3 is 13 amino acids. The V segment lost 6 bases and the J segment 4 bases; nucleotides outside the gene matches: 3. The CDR3 is CAIRERDYNEQFF. CDR3 DNA: TGTGCCATCAGGGAGCGGGATTACAATGAGCAGTTCTTC.

V is TRBV28 and J is TRBJ1-2; tentatively, D is TRBD1 (5 bases). Looked up from germline, CDR1 is MDHEN and CDR2 is SYDVKM. This CDR3 comprises 11 residues. The germline V and J ends were trimmed by 6 bases and 6 bases, with 8 bases remaining between them. CDR3 bases: TGTGCCAGCAGCAGGGAGGATGGCTACACCTTC. Its protein is CASSREDGYTF.

This rearrangement joins TRBV6-5 to TRBJ2-2; 7 bases agree with TRBD2. The junction had 11 bases not matched to a gene; V was cut back by 8 bases and J by 5 bases. The length of the CDR3 is 15 residues. CDR1 and CDR2 (germline): MNHEY, SVGAGI. CDR3: CASGPEGLVTGELFF. The CDR3 DNA follows: TGTGCCAGCGGGCCTGAAGGACTAGTAACCGGGGAGCTGTTTTTT.

This chain uses TRBV29-1 with TRBJ2-1; a possible D gene is TRBD2 (6 bases). Germline V lookup: CDR1 SQVTM, CDR2 ANQGSEA. The CDR3 consists of 14 residues. V shed 0 bases and J shed 9 bases, with 15 bases lying between them. The CDR3 DNA reads TGCAGCGTTGAAGATCGGTGGGGAGCGGGTGAGCAGTTCTTC. It encodes CSVEDRWGAGEQFF.

In this sample, this clone turned up once. The chain joins TRBV4-3 to TRBJ1-1; TRBD1 matches 9 bases. V gave up 4 bases and J gave up 4 bases; unmatched junction bases: 7. The germline V gene encodes CDR1 LGHNA and CDR2 YSLEER. The CDR3 consists of 15 residues. CDR3 sequence reads: CASSPTTGGFTEAFF. The CDR3 nucleotides read TGCGCCAGCAGCCCGACGACAGGGGGGTTCACTGAAGCTTTCTTT.

The chain links TRBV5-1 to TRBJ1-1; D not resolved. The germline V gene encodes CDR1 SGHRS and CDR2 YFSETQ. Trimming cost V 1 base and J 3 bases, with 7 bases left between them. This CDR3 spans 13 amino acids. The CDR3 DNA follows: TGCGCCAGCAGCTTGTTCGGGGACACTGAAGCTTTCTTT. Translated: CASSLFGDTEAFF. The variable domain in full, completed from reference TRBV5-1 and TRBJ1-1, reads KAGVTQTPRYLIKTRGQQVTLSCSPISGHRSVSWYQQTPGQGLQFLFEYFSETQRNKGNFPGRFSGRQFSNSRSEMNVSTLELGDSALYLCASSLFGDTEAFFGQGTRLTVV.

The chain carries TRBV28 and TRBJ2-5; TRBD2 aligns across 12 bases. The CDR3 totals 13 residues. Germline CDR1 and CDR2: MDHEN and SYDVKM. Trimming at V came to 5 bases and at J to 9 bases, leaving 4 bases not matched to a gene. The CDR3: CASSDGLAGPQYF. The CDR3, as DNA: TGTGCCAGCAGTGATGGACTAGCGGGACCCCAGTACTTC.

The CDR3 here is CASSQSGIAGSYEQYF. CDR3 DNA: TGTGCCAGCAGCCAAAGCGGGATAGCGGGGTCCTACGAGCAGTACTTC. The chain carries TRBV14 and TRBJ2-7; 8 nucleotides line up with TRBD2. The junction had 7 bases not matched to a gene; V was cut back by 2 bases and J by 1 base. The CDR3 runs to 16 residues. Germline CDR1 and CDR2: SGHDN and FVKESK.

The chain is built from TRBV25-1 and TRBJ2-3; 12 nucleotides match TRBD2. V lost 1 base and J lost 4; bases outside the gene matches: 3. There are 16 residues in the CDR3. Per the germline V gene, CDR1 is MGHDK and CDR2 is SYGVNS. The CDR3 DNA sequence: TGTGCCAGCAGTGAATTACGGACTAGCGGGGCAGATACGCAGTATTTT. Translating it yields CASSELRTSGADTQYF.

This clone has a handful of counts. This rearrangement joins TRBV11-2 to TRBJ1-6, with D possibly being TRBD1 (6 bases). Trimming removed 1 base at V and 9 bases at J, with 13 bases between. The CDR3 is 15 amino acids. CDR1 and CDR2 from the germline V gene are SGHAT and FQNNGV. The CDR3 loop is CASSLAGDPPSPLHF. For the CDR3, the DNA is TGTGCCAGCAGCTTAGCAGGGGACCCCCCTTCACCCCTCCACTTT.

This chain connects TRBV29-1 to TRBJ2-1, with 9 bases fitting TRBD1. The CDR3 length is 12 residues. Germline V gene sequence: CDR1 SQVTM, CDR2 ANQGSEA. The chain's CDR3 is CSGGQGKKEQFF. The CDR3 coding sequence is TGCAGTGGGGGACAGGGCAAGAAGGAGCAGTTCTTC.

The chain recombines TRBV6-1 with TRBJ1-3, with 7 nucleotides matching TRBD1. The length of the CDR3 is 15 residues. V lost 0 bases, J lost 2 bases, and 1 base stayed unmatched. Germline loops: CDR1 MNHNS, CDR2 SASEGT. DNA of the CDR3: TGTGCCAGCAGTGAAGCTGGGACAGCTGGAAACACCATATATTTT. Amino acids: CASSEAGTAGNTIYF.

The CDR3 reads CASSVTSVSYNEQFF. The CDR3 DNA follows: TGTGCCAGCAGTGTCACTAGCGTTTCCTACAATGAGCAGTTCTTC. The chain employs TRBV27 and TRBJ2-1, with 7 positions matching TRBD2. V gave up 5 bases and J gave up 1 base; unmatched junction bases: 5. The CDR3 is made up of 15 amino acids. Germline-derived CDR1 and CDR2 are MNHEY and SMNVEV (reference sequence).

The rearrangement joins TRBV11-2 to TRBJ2-3; possibly TRBD2 for D (5 bases). Germline V CDR1 and CDR2: SGHAT, FQNNGV. Trimming removed 0 bases from V and 8 bases from J, with 18 bases in between. This CDR3 region has 16 residues. This CDR3 reads CASSLELSRGVVTQYF. As DNA, the CDR3 is TGTGCCAGCAGCTTAGAGCTTAGCCGGGGAGTGGTTACGCAGTATTTT.

This clone was seen a handful of times. The chain recombines TRBV27 with TRBJ1-4, with D hard to call. CDR3 length: 15 residues. Germline-derived CDR1 and CDR2 are MNHEY and SMNVEV (reference sequence). The ends were cut back, 6 bases at V and 3 bases at J, with 14 bases in the middle. In DNA, the CDR3 is TGTGCCAGCAGCCCCCTTGGCGGGGCTAATGAAAAACTGTTTTTT. Translating it yields CASSPLGGANEKLFF.

CDR3 DNA: TGTGCCAGCAGTTTTGAGCGCTGGGAGCAGTACTTC. Its protein product is CASSFERWEQYF. V and J are TRBV28 and TRBJ2-7; D not resolved. This CDR3 comprises 12 residues. Germline CDR1 MDHEN, CDR2 SYDVKM. V was shortened by 3 bases and J by 7 bases, with 10 bases between the two germline ends.

In this sample, this clone turned up a few times. The sample has other DNA sequences that encode this CDR3 too. The chain carries TRBV27 and TRBJ2-7; perhaps TRBD2 as D (5 bases). CDR3 size: 13 residues. Germline V gene data show CDR1 as MNHEY and CDR2 as SMNVEV (reference sequence). V was pared by 5 bases and J by 2 bases, with 10 bases between. CDR3 nucleotides: TGTGCCAGCAGTCTCGGACTTACCTACGAGCAGTACTTC. Encoded protein: CASSLGLTYEQYF.

The chain combines TRBV28 with TRBJ2-5, with a tentative D call TRBD1 (5 bases). The germline CDR1 and CDR2 sequences are MDHEN and SYDVKM. CDR3 length equals 14 residues. Deletions cut 10 bases from V and 2 bases from J, with 17 bases between. Written as DNA, the CDR3 is TGTGCCATCCCGAAGAGACAGACACAAGAGACCCAGTACTTC. It yields the protein CAIPKRQTQETQYF.

This chain uses TRBV15 with TRBJ1-2, with no clear D. This CDR3 has 14 residues. Germline CDR1 is LNHNV and CDR2 is YYDKDF (reference sequence). V lost 0 bases and J lost 6, with 11 bases in between. CDR3 in DNA: TGTGCCACCAGCAGAGATCGGCCGAGGGATGGCTACACCTTC. Translated, it gives CATSRDRPRDGYTF.